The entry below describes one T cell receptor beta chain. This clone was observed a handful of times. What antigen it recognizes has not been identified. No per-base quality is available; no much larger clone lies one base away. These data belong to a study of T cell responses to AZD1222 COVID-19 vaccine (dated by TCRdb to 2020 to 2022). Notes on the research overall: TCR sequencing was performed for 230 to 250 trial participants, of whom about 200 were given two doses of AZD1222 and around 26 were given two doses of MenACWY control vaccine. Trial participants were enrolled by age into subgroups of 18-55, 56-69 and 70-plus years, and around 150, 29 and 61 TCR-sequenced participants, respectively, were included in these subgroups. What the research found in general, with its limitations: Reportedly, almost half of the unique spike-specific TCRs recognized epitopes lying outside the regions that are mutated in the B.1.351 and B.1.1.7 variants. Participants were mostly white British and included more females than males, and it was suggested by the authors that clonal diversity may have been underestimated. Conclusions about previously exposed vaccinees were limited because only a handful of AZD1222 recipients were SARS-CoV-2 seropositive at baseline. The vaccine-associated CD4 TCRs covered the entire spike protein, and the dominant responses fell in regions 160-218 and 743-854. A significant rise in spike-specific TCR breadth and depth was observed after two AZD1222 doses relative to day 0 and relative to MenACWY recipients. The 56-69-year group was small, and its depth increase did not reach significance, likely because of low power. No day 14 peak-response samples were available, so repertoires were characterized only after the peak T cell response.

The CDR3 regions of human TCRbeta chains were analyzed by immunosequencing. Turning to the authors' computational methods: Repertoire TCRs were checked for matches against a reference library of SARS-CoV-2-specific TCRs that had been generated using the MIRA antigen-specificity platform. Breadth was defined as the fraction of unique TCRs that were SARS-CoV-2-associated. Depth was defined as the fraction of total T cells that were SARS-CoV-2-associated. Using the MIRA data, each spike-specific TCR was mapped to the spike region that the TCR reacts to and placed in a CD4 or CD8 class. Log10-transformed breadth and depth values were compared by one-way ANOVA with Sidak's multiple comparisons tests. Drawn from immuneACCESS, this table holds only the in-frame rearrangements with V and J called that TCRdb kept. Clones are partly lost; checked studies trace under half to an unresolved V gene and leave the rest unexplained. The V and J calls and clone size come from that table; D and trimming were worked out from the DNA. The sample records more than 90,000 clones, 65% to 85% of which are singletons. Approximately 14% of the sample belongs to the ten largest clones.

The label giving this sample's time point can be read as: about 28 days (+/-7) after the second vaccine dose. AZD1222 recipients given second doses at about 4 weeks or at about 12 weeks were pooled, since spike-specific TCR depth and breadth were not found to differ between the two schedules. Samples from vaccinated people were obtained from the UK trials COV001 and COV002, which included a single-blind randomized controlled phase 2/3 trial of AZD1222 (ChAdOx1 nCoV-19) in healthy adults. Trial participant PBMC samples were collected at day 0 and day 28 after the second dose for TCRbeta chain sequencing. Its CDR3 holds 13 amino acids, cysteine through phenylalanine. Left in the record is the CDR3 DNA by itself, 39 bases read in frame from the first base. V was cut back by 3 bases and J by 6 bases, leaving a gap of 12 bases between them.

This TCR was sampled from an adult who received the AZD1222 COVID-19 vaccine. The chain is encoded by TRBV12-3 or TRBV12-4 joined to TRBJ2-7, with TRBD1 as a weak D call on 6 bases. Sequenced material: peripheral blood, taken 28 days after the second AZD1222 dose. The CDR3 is CASSFGRGSEQYF. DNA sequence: TGTGCCAGCAGTTTCGGCAGGGGCTCCGAGCAGTACTTC.